Presented here are 27 T cell receptor beta chains from one specimen sequenced in a study of T cell responses to AZD1222 COVID-19 vaccine. Generated by immunoSEQ multiplex PCR, the TCRdb table keeps only in-frame clones and is missing some. The data show about 140,000 clones, less than 95% seen once. This specimen was peripheral blood, taken 28 days after the second AZD1222 dose. These receptor sequences come from an adult who received the AZD1222 COVID-19 vaccine.

Here the CDR3 reads CASSLGVVDAIYF. In DNA, the CDR3 is TGTGCCAGCAGCTTAGGAGTTGTGGACGCCATATATTTT. This chain uses TRBV7-9 with TRBJ1-3; unclear D gene. Germline values: CDR1 SEHNR, CDR2 FQNEAQ (reference sequence). V lost 1 base to trimming and J lost 11 bases, with 12 bases between them. This CDR3 has 13 residues.

The rearrangement links TRBV3-1 (or the pseudogene TRBV3-2) to TRBJ1-2; TRBD1 might be the D (6 bases). CDR1 is LGHDT and CDR2 is YNNKEL in the germline V gene (reference sequence). This CDR3 contains 14 residues. Trimming left V 0 bases short and J 6 bases short, with 11 bases between. The CDR3 DNA sequence: TGTGCCAGCAGCCAAGAAAGCAGGGGTGATGGCTACACCTTC. Protein: CASSQESRGDGYTF.

J is TRBJ2-3 and V is TRBV3-1 (or the pseudogene TRBV3-2), with 7 nucleotides matching TRBD2. With V trimmed by 0 bases and J by 3 bases, 6 bases remained unmatched. Per the germline V gene, CDR1 is LGHDT and CDR2 is YNNKEL (reference sequence). This CDR3 spans 16 amino acids. CDR3 DNA: TGTGCCAGCAGCCAAGATCGACTAGCTGGAACAGATACGCAGTATTTT. Translation gives CASSQDRLAGTDTQYF.

V and J are TRBV4-2 and TRBJ1-6, with a possible D match to TRBD1 (6 bases). Trimming removed 1 base at V and 6 bases at J, with 13 bases between. The CDR3 covers 16 residues. Germline CDR1 reads LGHNA; CDR2 reads YNFKEQ. CDR3 amino acids: CASSQALRGTNSPLHF. Written as DNA, the CDR3 is TGTGCCAGCAGCCAAGCTCTTAGGGGGACTAATTCACCCCTCCACTTT.

The chain employs TRBV30 and TRBJ2-5, with 13 nucleotides matching TRBD2. The CDR3 loop spans 16 amino acids. The ends lost 1 base at V and 3 bases at J; junction bases unmatched: 5. Germline CDR1 reads GTSNPN; CDR2 reads SVGIG (reference sequence). The CDR3 loop reads CAWSGGLAGLKETQYF. The CDR3 coding sequence is TGTGCCTGGAGTGGGGGACTAGCGGGGCTTAAAGAGACCCAGTACTTC.

The V and J genes are TRBV5-1 and TRBJ2-5, with D perhaps TRBD1 or TRBD2 (5 bases each). Trimming took 5 bases from V and 5 from J, leaving 16 bases between them. Germline CDR1 is SGHRS and CDR2 is YFSETQ. The CDR3 length is 14 residues. The CDR3 DNA reads TGCGCCAGCAGTGGGGGAGATCACAGGGAGACCCAGTACTTC. Translating gives CASSGGDHRETQYF.

This clone was observed once. V is TRBV7-2 and J is TRBJ1-4; D possibly corresponds to TRBD1 (5 bases). Germline CDR1 SGHTA, CDR2 FQGNSA. V gave up 1 base and J gave up 2 bases, with 11 bases separating them. The CDR3 sequence is 16 residues long. Written as DNA, the CDR3 is TGTGCCAGCAGCTTAGATCTGTGGGGGACTAATGAAAAACTGTTTTTT. It yields the protein CASSLDLWGTNEKLFF.

The chain carries TRBV18 and TRBJ1-6; D might be TRBD1 (6 bases). The V and J ends lost 4 bases and 10 bases respectively, with 20 bases between them. This CDR3 region has 16 residues. Germline CDR1 reads KGHSH; CDR2 reads LQKENI. This CDR3 is CASSRSSEGQESPLHF. CDR3 DNA sequence: TGTGCCAGCTCACGCTCAAGTGAGGGACAAGAATCACCCCTCCACTTT.

The chain carries TRBV7-2 and TRBJ2-7, with D unclear. The CDR3 totals 17 residues. The V gene lost 2 bases and the J gene lost 4 bases, with 21 bases spanning the gap. Germline lookup yields CDR1 SGHTA and CDR2 FQGNSA. In DNA form, the CDR3 reads TGTGCCAGCAGCTTATCGCGACAATCGTTTCTGGCGTACGAGCAGTACTTC. Translating gives CASSLSRQSFLAYEQYF.

This clone has just one count. CDR3 in amino acids: CAWSVGGPSYNEQFF. CDR3 nucleotide sequence: TGTGCCTGGAGTGTAGGAGGGCCCTCCTACAATGAGCAGTTCTTC. The chain recombines TRBV30 with TRBJ2-1, with D possibly TRBD2 on 6 matching bases. The CDR3 sequence is 15 residues long. The germline gives CDR1 GTSNPN, CDR2 SVGIG (reference sequence). Trimming removed 0 bases at V and 0 bases at J, with 9 bases between.

The chain carries TRBV6-6 and TRBJ1-4; 7 bases align to TRBD1. V lost 2 bases and J lost 3; bases outside the gene matches: 3. CDR1 and CDR2 (germline): MNHNY, SVGAGI (reference sequence). The CDR3 runs 15 residues. CDR3 sequence reads: CASSYGQASNEKLFF. CDR3 DNA sequence: TGTGCCAGCAGTTACGGACAGGCATCTAATGAAAAACTGTTTTTT.

This chain joins TRBV19 and TRBJ2-2; TRBD1 matches 8 bases. With 3 bases clipped from V and 4 bases from J, the junction kept 7 bases outside the gene matches. The CDR3 totals 16 residues. CDR1 is LNHDA and CDR2 is SQIVND in the germline V gene (reference sequence). The CDR3 loop is CASSIRQGRSTGELFF. CDR3 nucleotide sequence: TGTGCCAGTAGTATTAGACAGGGGCGGAGCACCGGGGAGCTGTTTTTT.

The chain has TRBV19 and TRBJ1-4; D gene uncertain. Germline CDR1 is LNHDA and CDR2 is SQIVND (reference sequence). Trimming removed 3 bases from V and 5 bases from J, with 10 bases in between. This CDR3 has 14 residues. The DNA for the CDR3 is TGTGCCAGTAGTATTATGGCGGGAAATGAAAAACTGTTTTTT. It specifies CASSIMAGNEKLFF.

The V and J genes are TRBV28 and TRBJ1-4; D ambiguous. Trimming removed 7 bases from V and 5 bases from J, with 11 bases in between. The CDR3 is 13 residues long. Germline V gene lookup returns CDR1 MDHEN and CDR2 SYDVKM. The DNA of the CDR3 is TGTGCCAGCACAGGATCTAGGAATGAAAAACTGTTTTTT. Its protein product is CASTGSRNEKLFF. The complete variable domain, with remaining parts taken from reference TRBV28 and TRBJ1-4, reads DVKVTQSSRYLVKRTGEKVFLECVQDMDHENMFWYRQDPGLGLRLIYFSYDVKMKEKGDIPEGYSVSREKKERFSLILESASTNQTSMYLCASTGSRNEKLFFGSGTQLSVL.

About this clone itself: The same CDR3 can be traced to other DNA sequences in this sample. This chain uses TRBV5-1 with TRBJ2-3; 9 nucleotides match TRBD2. There are 17 residues in the CDR3. With 0 bases clipped from V and 3 bases from J, the junction kept 8 bases outside the gene matches. From germline, CDR1 is SGHRS and CDR2 YFSETQ. CDR3 bases: TGCGCCAGCAGCTTGGCCCCTGCGGGGGGGCCGACAGATACGCAGTATTTT. This gives the protein CASSLAPAGGPTDTQYF. The complete variable domain, with remaining parts taken from reference TRBV5-1 and TRBJ2-3, reads KAGVTQTPRYLIKTRGQQVTLSCSPISGHRSVSWYQQTPGQGLQFLFEYFSETQRNKGNFPGRFSGRQFSNSRSEMNVSTLELGDSALYLCASSLAPAGGPTDTQYFGPGTRLTVL.

This clone was seen only once. This rearrangement joins TRBV18 to TRBJ1-2; 7 bases agree with TRBD1. The CDR3 extends over 14 amino acids. V lost 6 bases to trimming and J lost 2 bases; unmatched junction nucleotides: 6. Germline CDR1 is KGHSH and CDR2 is LQKENI. CDR3 nucleotide sequence: TGTGCCAGCTCGGGATCGGACAGGAACTATGGCTACACCTTC. Translated: CASSGSDRNYGYTF.

The chain has TRBV7-6 and TRBJ1-4; D is ambiguous. V was clipped by 5 bases and J by 5 bases, with 18 bases between them. Germline V CDR1 and CDR2: SGHVS, FNYEAQ. CDR3 length: 16 residues. CDR3 loop: CASSPTPGRQNEKLFF. The CDR3 DNA reads as TGTGCCAGCAGCCCGACCCCGGGCCGCCAGAATGAAAAACTGTTTTTT.

This clone has only one observation. The rearrangement links TRBV6-1 to TRBJ2-7; D unclear. The germline V gene has CDR1 MNHNS and CDR2 SASEGT. Deletions cut 5 bases from V and 3 bases from J, with 11 bases between. This CDR3 has 13 residues. In DNA form, the CDR3 reads TGTGCCAGCAGTTATAGAGGTGGCTACGAGCAGTACTTC. This sequence encodes CASSYRGGYEQYF.

The rearrangement links TRBV4-2 to TRBJ2-7, with TRBD2 matching 10 bases. V dropped 5 bases and J dropped 0; count of bases not matched to a gene: 10. CDR1 LGHNA and CDR2 YNFKEQ come from the germline V gene. This CDR3 region has 17 residues. The DNA of the CDR3 is TGTGCCAGCAGCTCAAACCCCAGCGGGGGGGCCTCCTACGAGCAGTACTTC. Its protein is CASSSNPSGGASYEQYF.

The gene calls are TRBV28 and TRBJ2-7; tentative D call: TRBD1 (6 bases). V gave up 8 bases and J gave up 2 bases, with 10 bases separating them. Germline CDR1 reads MDHEN; CDR2 reads SYDVKM. This CDR3 has 12 amino acids. The CDR3 is CASEQGPYEQYF. CDR3 bases: TGTGCCAGCGAACAGGGCCCCTACGAGCAGTACTTC.

The rearrangement joins TRBV29-1 to TRBJ2-1; weak D call: TRBD2 (5 bases). CDR1 and CDR2 (germline): SQVTM, ANQGSEA. The CDR3 is made up of 13 amino acids. Trimming took off 6 bases at V and 9 bases at J, with 18 bases between the two ends. CDR3 in DNA: TGCAGCGTCCTTCCGTCTGGTCGGGGTGAGCAGTTCTTC. This translates into CSVLPSGRGEQFF.

This clone occurred once. J is TRBJ1-3 and V is TRBV10-1; D perhaps matches TRBD1 (5 bases). The CDR3 spans 14 residues. The V end was cut by 5 bases, the J end by 0 bases, with 8 bases between. Germline-derived CDR1 and CDR2 are WNHNN and SYGVQD (reference sequence). The CDR3 region has the DNA TGCGCCAGCAGTCGACAGAGCTCTGGAAACACCATATATTTT. It translates to CASSRQSSGNTIYF.

The genes are TRBV18 and TRBJ2-1, with TRBD2 matching 10 bases. Germline assignment: CDR1 KGHSH and CDR2 LQKENI. The CDR3 spans 16 residues. V dropped 3 bases and J dropped 4; count of bases not matched to a gene: 6. CDR3 sequence: CASSPRWTSGYNEQFF. CDR3 sequence (DNA): TGTGCCAGCTCACCGAGATGGACTAGCGGATACAATGAGCAGTTCTTC.

J is TRBJ2-7 and V is TRBV18; possible D gene TRBD1, 6 bases. The CDR3 has 13 residues. Trimming took 3 bases from V and 4 from J, leaving 10 bases between them. Per germline, CDR1 KGHSH and CDR2 LQKENI. Written as DNA, the CDR3 is TGTGCCAGCTCACCCGGACAGCAATACGAGCAGTACTTC. It encodes CASSPGQQYEQYF.

The chain recombines TRBV27 with TRBJ2-1; no reliable D call. Germline CDR1 reads MNHEY; CDR2 reads SMNVEV (reference sequence). V was shortened by 5 bases and J by 8 bases, with 13 bases between the two germline ends. The CDR3 extends over 13 amino acids. The CDR3 reads CASSPPMGYEQFF. CDR3 coding DNA: TGTGCCAGCAGTCCTCCGATGGGTTATGAGCAGTTCTTC.

The chain couples TRBV19 to TRBJ1-2; possible D gene TRBD1, 5 bases. Trimming took off 5 bases at V and 8 bases at J, with 15 bases between the two ends. The CDR3 length is 13 residues. Per germline, CDR1 LNHDA and CDR2 SQIVND (reference sequence). The CDR3 loop is CASSPSQGFGYTF. CDR3 in DNA: TGTGCCAGTAGTCCGTCCCAGGGTTTCGGCTACACCTTC.

The genes are TRBV28 and TRBJ1-1, with no clear D. Between the trimmed V and J ends, which lost 4 bases and 11 bases, there was a span of 26 bases. Germline assignment: CDR1 MDHEN and CDR2 SYDVKM. The CDR3 contains 16 residues. The CDR3 DNA reads TGTGCCAGCAGTTCAGGAGGGTCAACCCGCGTCCAGTGGGCTTTCTTT. The encoded protein is CASSSGGSTRVQWAFF.